This entry lists 21 T cell receptor beta chains sequenced from one sample in a study of cytomegalovirus exposure and HLA in healthy donors. PCR primers comprised 60 Vbeta and 13 Jbeta primers. The data were produced by immunoSEQ multiplex PCR, yet TCRdb's version contains in-frame clones alone and is incomplete. Among about 130,000 clones listed, 81% were seen once. Input material: PBMCs. All receptors come from a woman in her forties in good health and CMV-seropositive.

The chain is built from TRBV10-2 and TRBJ1-2; 9 bases are a match to TRBD1. V lost 5 bases and J lost 8; bases outside the gene matches: 6. From germline, CDR1 is WSHSY and CDR2 SAAADI. The CDR3 contains 13 residues. DNA of the CDR3: TGCGCCAGCAGTCCGGGACAGGGCTACGGCTACACCTTC. The encoded protein is CASSPGQGYGYTF.

On this clone: Other nucleotide sequences from this sample produce the same CDR3. The rearrangement joins TRBV18 to TRBJ1-4, with 7 bases matching TRBD1. Trimming cost V 3 bases and J 2 bases; bases outside gene matches: 0. The germline V gene encodes CDR1 KGHSH and CDR2 LQKENI. The length of the CDR3 is 14 residues. CDR3 loop: CASSPRGTNEKLFF. CDR3 DNA: TGTGCCAGCTCACCCAGGGGGACTAATGAAAAACTGTTTTTT.

The sample holds a few counts of this clone. J is TRBJ1-4 and V is TRBV27; 7 bases are a match to TRBD1. J was trimmed by 8 bases and V by 4 bases; bases with no gene match: 7. The germline CDR1 and CDR2 sequences are MNHEY and SMNVEV (reference sequence). This CDR3 spans 14 amino acids. CDR3 loop: CASSSRQGLEKLFF. As DNA, the CDR3 is TGTGCCAGCAGTTCAAGACAGGGTCTAGAAAAACTGTTTTTT.

The chain couples TRBV29-1 to TRBJ2-1; tentative D call: TRBD2 (7 bases). Per the germline V gene, CDR1 is SQVTM and CDR2 is ANQGSEA. The V end lost 7 bases, the J end lost 2 bases, and 15 bases lay between the germline ends. The CDR3 covers 14 residues. The CDR3 reads CSGQGGEAYNEQFF. The CDR3 DNA follows: TGCAGCGGTCAAGGGGGGGAGGCCTACAATGAGCAGTTCTTC.

The genes are TRBV7-2 and TRBJ2-3; 9 nucleotides align to TRBD2. Germline-derived CDR1 and CDR2 are SGHTA and FQGNSA. The CDR3 length is 16 residues. V lost 4 bases, J lost 1 base, and 6 bases stayed unmatched. The CDR3 bases are TGTGCCAGCAGCTCAAAGCGGGAGGCTCGCACAGATACGCAGTATTTT. Its protein product is CASSSKREARTDTQYF.

The chain employs TRBV30 and TRBJ2-5; TRBD2 matches 7 bases. The germline V gene has CDR1 GTSNPN and CDR2 SVGIG (reference sequence). V dropped 2 bases and J dropped 1; count of bases not matched to a gene: 4. The CDR3 loop spans 14 amino acids. CDR3 residues: CAWSRRGTQETQYF. In DNA, the CDR3 is TGTGCCTGGAGTCGGCGGGGGACCCAAGAGACCCAGTACTTC.

This clone appeared a few times. The chain joins TRBV9 to TRBJ1-2; D possibly corresponds to TRBD1 (5 bases). V was cut by 0 bases and J by 4 bases, with 13 bases left in between. Germline CDR1 and CDR2: SGDLS and YYNGEE. There are 15 residues in the CDR3. The CDR3 DNA follows: TGTGCCAGCAGCGTAGGTACAGGCCTTCCCTATGGCTACACCTTC. Its translation: CASSVGTGLPYGYTF.

This clone appeared a single time. The CDR3 sequence: CASSVAGETYNEQFF. CDR3 nucleotides: TGCGCCAGCAGCGTAGCGGGAGAAACCTACAATGAGCAGTTCTTC. This chain joins TRBV5-1 and TRBJ2-1; 9 nucleotides line up with TRBD2. The CDR3 covers 15 residues. Germline V lookup: CDR1 SGHRS, CDR2 YFSETQ. Losses at the gene ends were 4 bases for V and 2 bases for J; bases not matched to a gene: 4.

The V call is TRBV15, the J call TRBJ2-1; D perhaps matches TRBD2 (5 bases). The ends were cut back, 4 bases at V and 15 bases at J, with 19 bases in the middle. The CDR3 consists of 13 residues. Germline assignment: CDR1 LNHNV and CDR2 YYDKDF (reference sequence). The chain's CDR3 is CATSTGGSGLVFF. The CDR3 coding sequence is TGTGCCACCAGCACCGGCGGGTCGGGCTTGGTGTTCTTC.

This clone was seen a handful of times. The CDR3 nucleotides read TGTGCCAGCAGCGGGACAGATCTGAACACTGAAGCTTTCTTT. Its translation: CASSGTDLNTEAFF. This rearrangement joins TRBV9 to TRBJ1-1, with a weak D call TRBD1 (6 bases). Between the trimmed V and J ends, which lost 3 bases and 0 bases, there was a span of 9 bases. Germline loops: CDR1 SGDLS, CDR2 YYNGEE. CDR3 length: 14 residues.

V gene TRBV6-5 combines with J gene TRBJ1-3, with 11 bases aligning to TRBD1. Germline V CDR1 and CDR2: MNHEY, SVGAGI. The V and J ends lost 5 bases and 2 bases, in that order; junction bases with no gene match: 2. This CDR3 is 15 amino acids long. DNA of the CDR3: TGTGCCAGCAGTGGGGACAGGGGGGCTGGAAACACCATATATTTT. It is translated as CASSGDRGAGNTIYF.

The chain uses TRBV27 and TRBJ2-7, with TRBD2 matching 10 bases. The CDR3 covers 17 residues. Germline V gives CDR1 MNHEY, CDR2 SMNVEV (reference sequence). The V and J ends lost 0 bases and 7 bases, in that order; junction bases with no gene match: 12. The CDR3 protein is CASSLSPAGGALYEQYF. CDR3 sequence (DNA): TGTGCCAGCAGTTTATCTCCAGCGGGAGGGGCCCTCTATGAGCAGTACTTC.

This clone was found a few times. V and J are TRBV19 and TRBJ1-4, with D unresolved. Trimming removed 4 bases at V and 4 bases at J, with 7 bases between. Per germline, CDR1 LNHDA and CDR2 SQIVND (reference sequence). The CDR3 spans 13 residues. CDR3 region: CASSNLVNEKLFF. The CDR3 nucleotides read TGTGCCAGTAGTAACTTGGTTAATGAAAAACTGTTTTTT.

J is TRBJ2-5 and V is TRBV9; 15 bases agree with TRBD2. With 4 bases clipped from V and 1 base from J, the junction kept 5 bases outside the gene matches. This CDR3 has 17 residues. From germline, CDR1 is SGDLS and CDR2 YYNGEE. The CDR3 coding sequence is TGTGCCAGCAGCCCCGGGACTAGCGGGAGGTTCCAAGAGACCCAGTACTTC. This encodes CASSPGTSGRFQETQYF.

CDR3 sequence (DNA): TGCGCCAGCAGCTTGGGCGGGAGCATGTACTCTGGAAACACCATATATTTT. Amino acid sequence: CASSLGGSMYSGNTIYF. The V gene is TRBV5-1, the J gene TRBJ1-3; no clear D gene. Trimming pared 0 bases from V and 0 bases from J, leaving 13 bases between. This CDR3 has 17 residues. Germline CDR1 SGHRS, CDR2 YFSETQ.

The rearrangement uses TRBV18 and TRBJ2-7; 10 nucleotides line up with TRBD1. CDR3 length: 16 residues. Germline CDR1 and CDR2: KGHSH and LQKENI. The trim removed 0 bases at V and 2 bases at J, leaving 4 bases unmatched. The CDR3 loop reads CASSPPGQGLAYEQYF. The CDR3, as DNA: TGTGCCAGCTCACCACCGGGACAGGGGCTGGCCTACGAGCAGTACTTC.

This rearrangement joins TRBV5-6 to TRBJ2-1; the match to TRBD1 covers 11 bases. Losses at the gene ends were 3 bases for V and 0 bases for J; bases not matched to a gene: 2. CDR3 length: 16 amino acids. The germline gives CDR1 SGHDT, CDR2 YYEEEE. The CDR3 is CASSYGQGASYNEQFF. The CDR3 DNA reads TGTGCCAGCAGCTATGGACAGGGGGCCTCCTACAATGAGCAGTTCTTC. The whole variable domain, filled in from reference TRBV5-6 and TRBJ2-1, reads DAGVTQSPTHLIKTRGQQVTLRCSPKSGHDTVSWYQQALGQGPQFIFQYYEEEERQRGNFPDRFSGHQFPNYSSELNVNALLLGDSALYLCASSYGQGASYNEQFFGPGTRLTVL.

The J gene is TRBJ2-1, the V gene TRBV5-1, with D perhaps matching TRBD1 (6 bases). V lost 3 bases and J 2 bases, leaving 9 bases between the germline ends. Germline V CDR1 and CDR2: SGHRS, YFSETQ. This CDR3 spans 14 amino acids. CDR3 sequence reads: CASSSRGPYNEQFF. CDR3 bases: TGCGCCAGCAGCTCCAGGGGTCCCTACAATGAGCAGTTCTTC.

J is TRBJ1-1 and V is TRBV5-1; TRBD1 might be the D (6 bases). There are 17 residues in the CDR3. CDR1 is SGHRS and CDR2 is YFSETQ in the germline V gene. Trimming cost V 6 bases and J 1 base, with 22 bases left between them. CDR3 DNA sequence: TGCGCCAGCAACGCAACGACAGGTCTGGAGCGGAACACTGAAGCTTTCTTT. It translates to CASNATTGLERNTEAFF.

The J gene is TRBJ1-5, the V gene TRBV28; no clear D gene. The germline gives CDR1 MDHEN, CDR2 SYDVKM. V was shortened by 3 bases and J by 6 bases, with 9 bases between the two germline ends. The CDR3 extends over 13 amino acids. CDR3 coding DNA: TGTGCCAGCAGTTTGGCGGGGAGTCAGCCCCAGCATTTT. This translates into CASSLAGSQPQHF.

This rearrangement joins TRBV7-9 to TRBJ1-1; 9 bases fit TRBD1. Germline trimming cut 4 bases from V and 0 bases from J; bases unmatched to any gene: 6. The CDR3 runs 16 residues. From germline, CDR1 is SEHNR and CDR2 FQNEAQ (reference sequence). This CDR3 reads CASSWIQGALNTEAFF. CDR3 nucleotide sequence: TGTGCCAGCAGCTGGATACAGGGGGCACTGAACACTGAAGCTTTCTTT.